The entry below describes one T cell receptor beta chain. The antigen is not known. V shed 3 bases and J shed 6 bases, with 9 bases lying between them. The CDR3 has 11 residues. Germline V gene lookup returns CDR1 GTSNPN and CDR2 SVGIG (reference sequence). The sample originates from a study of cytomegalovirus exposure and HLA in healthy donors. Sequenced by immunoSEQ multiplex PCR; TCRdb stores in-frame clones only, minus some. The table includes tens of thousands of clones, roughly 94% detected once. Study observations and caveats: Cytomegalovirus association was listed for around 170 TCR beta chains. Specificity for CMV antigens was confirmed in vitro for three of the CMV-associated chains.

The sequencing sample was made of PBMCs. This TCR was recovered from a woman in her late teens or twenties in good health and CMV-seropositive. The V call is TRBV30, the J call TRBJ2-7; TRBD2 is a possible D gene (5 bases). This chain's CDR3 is CAWRTRGEQYF. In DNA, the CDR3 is TGTGCCTGGAGAACCCGGGGCGAGCAGTACTTC.